Following are 30 T cell receptor beta chains from one sample sequenced in a study of regulatory T cells in long-lasting Graves disease. iRepertoire HTBI primers and Arm-PCR of CDR3 regions built TCR beta libraries. TCRdb ran MiXCR on the multiplex PCR reads and lists one entry per CDR3 protein. Of over 650,000 distinct CDR3 sequences in the sample, around 32% are singletons; the top ten hold roughly 41%. Time point of the sample: persistent/refractory GD, antithyroid drugs over 5 years with positive TRAb. Preparation of the TCR library used RNA extracted from PBMCs. This sample comprised peripheral blood mononuclear cells (PBMCs), obtained when the disease was refractory, from a patient treated with antithyroid drugs. These receptors came from a female donor with Graves disease.

This clonotype was observed many times. The gene calls are TRBV11-2 and TRBJ2-7; D call uncertain. The V end was cut by 9 bases, the J end by 4 bases, with 7 bases between. This CDR3 is built from 10 residues. Germline V CDR1 and CDR2: SGHAT, FQNNGV. CDR3 protein: CARVSYEQYF. For the CDR3, the DNA is TGTGCCAGGGTATCATACGAGCAGTACTTC.

This clonotype was counted ten times or more. The chain links TRBV20-1 to TRBJ2-5; TRBD2 matches at 15 bases. J was trimmed by 5 bases and V by 5 bases; bases with no gene match: 6. The CDR3 length is 15 residues. Germline CDR1 reads DFQATT; CDR2 reads SNEGSKA (reference sequence). CDR3 in DNA: TGCAGTGCTGGACTAGCGGGAGGGGGAGCGGAGACCCAGTACTTC. Translated: CSAGLAGGGAETQYF.

This clonotype was seen at least ten times. The chain is built from TRBV11-2 and TRBJ2-5; weak D call: TRBD2 (5 bases). Germline assignment: CDR1 SGHAT and CDR2 FQNNGV. V lost 0 bases and J lost 1, with 9 bases in between. There are 15 residues in the CDR3. The DNA for the CDR3 is TGTGCCAGCAGCTTAGACGGTGGAGGCCAAGAGACCCAGTACTTC. It yields the protein CASSLDGGGQETQYF. Filled out from reference TRBV11-2 and TRBJ2-5, the complete variable domain reads EAGVAQSPRYKIIEKRQSVAFWCNPISGHATLYWYQQILGQGPKLLIQFQNNGVVDDSQLPKDRFSAERLKGVDSTLKIQPAKLEDSAVYLCASSLDGGGQETQYFGPGTRLLVL.

The chain recombines TRBV27 with TRBJ1-2; weak D call: TRBD1 (5 bases). The CDR3 is made up of 13 amino acids. The germline V and J ends were trimmed by 1 base and 6 bases, with 9 bases remaining between them. CDR1 is MNHEY and CDR2 is SMNVEV in the germline V gene (reference sequence). Here the CDR3 DNA reads TGTGCCAGCAGTTTATGGCAGGGCCATGGCTACACCTTC. It specifies CASSLWQGHGYTF.

This chain links TRBV3-1 with TRBJ2-2; 11 bases map to TRBD2. The CDR3 loop spans 15 amino acids. The germline V gene encodes CDR1 LGHDT and CDR2 YNNKEL (reference sequence). V shed 8 bases, J shed 4 bases, and the junction held 6 bases outside the gene matches. The CDR3 DNA is TGTGCCAGCGTAGCGGGAGGGCCTGGCACCGGGGAGCTGTTTTTT. It translates to CASVAGGPGTGELFF.

The rearrangement links TRBV6-5 to TRBJ1-1; D unclear. Germline assignment: CDR1 MNHEY and CDR2 SVGAGI. The CDR3 is made up of 13 amino acids. V was pared by 0 bases and J by 2 bases, with 4 bases between. The CDR3 DNA sequence: TGTGCCAGCAGTTACTCGATTAACACTGAAGCTTTCTTT. It translates to CASSYSINTEAFF.

This rearrangement joins TRBV20-1 to TRBJ2-5; 7 nucleotides align to TRBD2. Germline V gene sequence: CDR1 DFQATT, CDR2 SNEGSKA (reference sequence). The CDR3 has 16 amino acids. The J segment lost 2 bases and the V segment lost 4 bases, leaving 13 bases of the junction unmatched. CDR3 bases: TGCAGTGCTACCCTCTCTAGCGGCGGGCTTCAAGAGACCCAGTACTTC. Translated, it gives CSATLSSGGLQETQYF.

This clonotype came up a few times. The J gene is TRBJ2-1, the V gene TRBV2; TRBD2 matches 9 bases. Germline CDR1 is SNHLY and CDR2 is FYNNEI. With 5 bases clipped from V and 4 bases from J, the junction kept 6 bases outside the gene matches. CDR3 length: 15 amino acids. This CDR3 is CASSSTSGQYNEQFF. CDR3 bases: TGTGCCAGCAGTTCGACTAGCGGCCAGTACAATGAGCAGTTCTTC.

The chain carries TRBV30 and TRBJ1-2; 8 bases are shared with TRBD1. The CDR3 spans 13 residues. The V gene end was trimmed by 0 bases and the J gene end by 4 bases; junction bases not matched to a gene: 1. Germline CDR1 GTSNPN, CDR2 SVGIG (reference sequence). CDR3 bases: TGTGCCTGGAGTGTAGGACAGGGCTATGGCTACACCTTC. Amino acids: CAWSVGQGYGYTF.

This chain connects TRBV19 to TRBJ2-6, with TRBD1 matching over 8 bases. V trimming: 4 bases; J trimming: 4 bases; junction bases outside the gene matches: 9. CDR1 LNHDA and CDR2 SQIVND come from the germline V gene (reference sequence). The CDR3 loop spans 17 amino acids. Written as DNA, the CDR3 is TGTGCCAGTAGTAAAAGGCAGGGGGCTTCCGGGGCCAACGTCCTGACTTTC. Its translation is CASSKRQGASGANVLTF.

This clonotype was picked up many times. This chain links TRBV6-5 with TRBJ1-2; possible D gene TRBD1, 5 bases. Germline assignment: CDR1 MNHEY and CDR2 SVGAGI. The CDR3 runs to 16 residues. The V gene lost 0 bases and the J gene lost 0 bases, with 11 bases spanning the gap. The CDR3 DNA reads TGTGCCAGCAGTTACTCGATCCAGGGAGCTAACTATGGCTACACCTTC. Translation gives CASSYSIQGANYGYTF.

The V and J genes are TRBV27 and TRBJ2-5; 9 positions match TRBD2. V dropped 5 bases and J dropped 1; count of bases not matched to a gene: 11. The CDR3 is made up of 17 amino acids. Germline lookup yields CDR1 MNHEY and CDR2 SMNVEV (reference sequence). The CDR3 DNA follows: TGTGCCAGCAGTCCCGCCCTAGCGGGATGGGCCCAAGAGACCCAGTACTTC. This gives the protein CASSPALAGWAQETQYF.

The V gene is TRBV27, the J gene TRBJ1-3; no reliable D call. This CDR3 spans 15 amino acids. Germline CDR1 MNHEY, CDR2 SMNVEV (reference sequence). The V end lost 5 bases, the J end lost 0 bases, and 11 bases lay between the germline ends. The CDR3 loop is CASSPTRFSGNTIYF. The CDR3 DNA sequence: TGTGCCAGCAGTCCGACACGGTTCTCTGGAAACACCATATATTTT.

V usage is TRBV18 and J usage is TRBJ1-1; maybe TRBD1 (6 bases). The CDR3 totals 13 residues. The ends were cut back, 5 bases at V and 3 bases at J, with 10 bases in the middle. CDR1 KGHSH and CDR2 LQKENI come from the germline V gene. This CDR3 reads CASSANRDTEAFF. The CDR3 DNA follows: TGTGCCAGCTCAGCAAACAGGGACACTGAAGCTTTCTTT. Together with reference TRBV18 and TRBJ1-1, the CDR3 gives the full variable domain: NAGVMQNPRHLVRRRGQEARLRCSPMKGHSHVYWYRQLPEEGLKFMVYLQKENIIDESGMPKERFSAEFPKEGPSILRIQQVVRGDSAAYFCASSANRDTEAFFGQGTRLTVV.

The genes are TRBV19 and TRBJ2-2; no firm D call. Per germline, CDR1 LNHDA and CDR2 SQIVND (reference sequence). The V end was cut by 7 bases, the J end by 4 bases, with 10 bases between. This CDR3 spans 13 amino acids. The CDR3 loop is CASMGSVTGELFF. For the CDR3, the DNA is TGTGCCAGTATGGGGTCCGTCACCGGGGAGCTGTTTTTT.

This chain uses TRBV5-1 with TRBJ1-2; 9 nucleotides agree with TRBD1. The V gene's germline CDR1 is SGHRS and CDR2 YFSETQ. CDR3 length equals 16 residues. Trimming cost V 0 bases and J 6 bases; bases outside gene matches: 9. This CDR3 is CASSLAGTGTGNGYTF. CDR3 nucleotides: TGCGCCAGCAGCTTGGCCGGGACCGGGACAGGGAATGGCTACACCTTC.

The V and J genes are TRBV11-1 and TRBJ1-3; the D gene is possibly TRBD1 (5 bases). Germline V gene sequence: CDR1 SGHAT, CDR2 FQDESV (reference sequence). The CDR3 covers 15 residues. V lost 5 bases and J 4 bases, leaving 15 bases between the germline ends. The CDR3: CASSGVGLGGNTIYF. In nucleotides, the CDR3 is TGTGCCAGCAGCGGTGTGGGGCTGGGAGGAAACACCATATATTTT.

A single count supports this clonotype. The rearrangement uses TRBV20-1 and TRBJ2-7; 8 bases map to TRBD2. Germline V gives CDR1 DFQATT, CDR2 SNEGSKA (reference sequence). The trim removed 5 bases at V and 2 bases at J, leaving 2 bases unmatched. The CDR3 length is 12 residues. The CDR3 sequence is CSAQAGAYEQYF. CDR3 DNA sequence: TGCAGTGCTCAAGCGGGAGCCTACGAGCAGTACTTC.

V is TRBV12-3 or TRBV12-4 and J is TRBJ2-7; D unresolved. V was pared by 8 bases and J by 4 bases, with 6 bases between. The CDR3 length is 10 residues. The CDR3 DNA sequence: TGTGCCAGCGGCTATTACGAGCAGTACTTC. It encodes CASGYYEQYF.

This clonotype came up many times. The V and J genes are TRBV2 and TRBJ2-5; 8 bases fit TRBD1. Germline V CDR1 and CDR2: SNHLY, FYNNEI. The CDR3 is 16 amino acids. The ends lost 4 bases at V and 4 bases at J; junction bases unmatched: 11. CDR3 sequence reads: CASSARTTGGTETQYF. CDR3 coding DNA: TGTGCCAGCAGTGCAAGGACCACAGGGGGGACAGAGACCCAGTACTTC. Based on the CDR3 plus reference TRBV2 and TRBJ2-5, the full variable domain is EPEVTQTPSHQVTQMGQEVILRCVPISNHLYFYWYRQILGQKVEFLVSFYNNEISEKSEIFDDQFSVERPDGSNFTLKIRSTKLEDSAMYFCASSARTTGGTETQYFGPGTRLLVL.

This chain links TRBV7-2 with TRBJ2-7, with 7 bases lining up with TRBD2. CDR1 SGHTA and CDR2 FQGNSA come from the germline V gene. The length of the CDR3 is 17 residues. Trimming took 5 bases from V and 4 from J; bases not matched to a gene: 17. The chain's CDR3 is CASSLTPGLSNLYEQYF. The CDR3 DNA reads TGTGCCAGCAGCCTAACCCCGGGACTATCCAACCTTTACGAGCAGTACTTC.

As concerns this clonotype: Sequence at one end of the junction differs from germline and may be a read error. The DNA for the CDR3 is TGTGCCAGCAGCTACTCTAGGGAGGACACTGAAGCTTTCTTT. Protein sequence: CASSYSREDTEAFF. The V and J genes are TRBV6-5 and TRBJ1-1; D gene unclear. The length of the CDR3 is 14 residues. Germline V gene lookup returns CDR1 MNHEY and CDR2 SVGAGI.

This clonotype was counted a few times. The chain is built from TRBV5-1 and TRBJ1-1, with D perhaps TRBD1 (5 bases). This CDR3 contains 17 residues. Germline V gene lookup returns CDR1 SGHRS and CDR2 YFSETQ. The ends were cut back, 3 bases at V and 0 bases at J, with 18 bases in the middle. The chain's CDR3 is CASSSRGSGNMNTEAFF. The DNA for the CDR3 is TGCGCCAGCAGCTCACGGGGGTCAGGGAACATGAACACTGAAGCTTTCTTT.

This chain uses TRBV18 with TRBJ2-1; D is perhaps TRBD1 (7 bases). V shed 4 bases and J shed 5 bases, with 12 bases lying between them. The CDR3 extends over 14 amino acids. Germline V CDR1 and CDR2: KGHSH, LQKENI. This CDR3 is CASSRRGDNNEQFF. For the CDR3, the DNA is TGTGCCAGCTCACGCAGGGGGGATAACAATGAGCAGTTCTTC.

This clonotype was detected ten times or more. The gene calls are TRBV12-3 or TRBV12-4 and TRBJ1-1; D gene ambiguous. The CDR3 sequence is 13 residues long. The CDR3 nucleotides read TGTGCTGTGGGTAACAACATGAACACTGAAGCTTTCTTT. This sequence encodes CAVGNNMNTEAFF.

This clonotype was found a few times. The V gene is TRBV2, the J gene TRBJ2-2, with 14 bases lining up with TRBD2. The CDR3 is made up of 17 amino acids. J lost 2 bases, V lost 5 bases, and 4 bases had no gene match. Germline CDR1 reads SNHLY; CDR2 reads FYNNEI. For the CDR3, the DNA is TGTGCCAGCAGTTTGGGACTAGCGGGAGATAACACCGGGGAGCTGTTTTTT. Protein product: CASSLGLAGDNTGELFF.

This clonotype was detected only a few times. J is TRBJ1-4 and V is TRBV6-1, with D tentatively TRBD1 (5 bases). Germline lookup yields CDR1 MNHNS and CDR2 SASEGT. CDR3 size: 16 residues. The V and J ends lost 5 bases and 2 bases respectively, with 15 bases between them. CDR3 loop: CASSNQGLVTNEKLFF. The CDR3 DNA follows: TGTGCCAGCAGTAATCAGGGTTTGGTGACTAATGAAAAACTGTTTTTT.

CDR3 region: CAWSVVHSGANVLTF. The CDR3 DNA reads as TGTGCCTGGAGTGTTGTGCACTCTGGGGCCAACGTCCTGACTTTC. This chain links TRBV30 with TRBJ2-6; D unclear. The CDR3 has 15 residues. Germline V gene lookup returns CDR1 GTSNPN and CDR2 SVGIG (reference sequence). The V and J ends lost 0 bases and 0 bases respectively, with 6 bases between them.

This clonotype came up a few times. This chain connects TRBV28 to TRBJ1-1; 8 positions agree with TRBD1. The V segment lost 3 bases and the J segment 1 base; nucleotides outside the gene matches: 4. Germline-derived CDR1 and CDR2 are MDHEN and SYDVKM. The length of the CDR3 is 15 residues. The CDR3 region has the DNA TGTGCCAGCAGTTTGTTCAGGGGGCAGAACACTGAAGCTTTCTTT. Residues: CASSLFRGQNTEAFF. The whole variable domain, remainder taken from reference TRBV28 and TRBJ1-1, is DVKVTQSSRYLVKRTGEKVFLECVQDMDHENMFWYRQDPGLGLRLIYFSYDVKMKEKGDIPEGYSVSREKKERFSLILESASTNQTSMYLCASSLFRGQNTEAFFGQGTRLTVV.

The chain combines TRBV6-1 with TRBJ2-7; 7 nucleotides agree with TRBD1. V shed 5 bases and J 3 bases; nucleotides not matched to a gene: 7. Germline lookup yields CDR1 MNHNS and CDR2 SASEGT. CDR3 length: 14 amino acids. The CDR3 nucleotides are TGTGCCAGCAGTCATCCGGGACAGAACTACGAGCAGTACTTC. As protein: CASSHPGQNYEQYF.